These 9 T cell receptor beta chains were all obtained from the same sample, sequenced in a study of cytomegalovirus exposure and HLA in healthy donors. PCR amplification relied on 60 Vbeta primers (plus 13 Jbeta primers). The table came from immunoSEQ multiplex PCR; TCRdb's copy has only in-frame clones and leaves some out. The repertoire consists of about 110,000 clones, with around 80% occurring once and the leading ten covering about 5.7%. Material: PBMCs. These receptors were taken from a male donor in good health and CMV-seronegative.

This chain links TRBV15 with TRBJ2-7, with D possibly TRBD1 on 6 matching bases. Germline V gene sequence: CDR1 LNHNV, CDR2 YYDKDF (reference sequence). Trimming shortened V by 4 bases and J by 4 bases, and 8 bases separated the two germline ends. The CDR3 is made up of 12 amino acids. The CDR3 loop reads CATSIGQYEQYF. CDR3 nucleotides: TGTGCCACCAGCATAGGACAGTACGAGCAGTACTTC.

The rearrangement links TRBV7-9 to TRBJ1-2; D not resolved. CDR1 SEHNR and CDR2 FQNEAQ come from the germline V gene (reference sequence). There are 13 residues in the CDR3. Trimming stripped 5 bases from V and 6 bases from J, with 13 bases between. The CDR3 loop is CASSQQVRHGYTF. The CDR3 coding sequence is TGTGCCAGCAGCCAGCAGGTTAGGCATGGCTACACCTTC.

The J gene is TRBJ2-7, the V gene TRBV9; 7 nucleotides agree with TRBD2. With 0 bases clipped from V and 2 bases from J, the junction kept 8 bases outside the gene matches. The CDR3 extends over 16 amino acids. Germline V gives CDR1 SGDLS, CDR2 YYNGEE. This chain's CDR3 is CASSVEGGRFPYEQYF. CDR3 bases: TGTGCCAGCAGCGTAGAGGGCGGGAGATTCCCCTACGAGCAGTACTTC.

The rearrangement uses TRBV7-8 and TRBJ2-5; D is perhaps TRBD1 (6 bases). Germline-derived CDR1 and CDR2 are SGHVS and FQNEAQ. This CDR3 has 17 residues. Trimming pared 2 bases from V and 1 base from J, leaving 17 bases between. The CDR3 nucleotides are TGTGCCAGCAGCTTATTCTCCCGGACAGCTTCCCAAGAGACCCAGTACTTC. It yields the protein CASSLFSRTASQETQYF.

This clone was observed once. The chain couples TRBV10-3 to TRBJ2-1; TRBD2 matches 8 bases. The CDR3 spans 15 residues. Germline trimming cut 5 bases from V and 2 bases from J; bases unmatched to any gene: 5. Germline V gives CDR1 ENHRY, CDR2 SYGVKD. The CDR3 reads CAISSGRHTYNEQFF. The DNA for the CDR3 is TGTGCCATCAGTAGCGGGAGACACACCTACAATGAGCAGTTCTTC.

This clone was found a few times. The genes are TRBV10-2 and TRBJ1-1, with 9 bases matching TRBD1. V gave up 9 bases and J gave up 5 bases; unmatched junction bases: 4. This CDR3 has 12 amino acids. Germline CDR1 reads WSHSY; CDR2 reads SAAADI. CDR3 sequence reads: CASTTGGTEAFF. As DNA, the CDR3 is TGCGCCAGTACGACAGGGGGGACTGAAGCTTTCTTT.

This clone was seen ten or more times. The V gene is TRBV7-9, the J gene TRBJ1-5; no reliable D call. Germline assignment: CDR1 SEHNR and CDR2 FQNEAQ (reference sequence). The ends were cut back, 8 bases at V and 5 bases at J, with 7 bases in the middle. This CDR3 spans 11 amino acids. The CDR3 nucleotides read TGTGCCAGCGGGAGGGATCAGCCCCAGCATTTT. Translated, it gives CASGRDQPQHF.

The chain uses TRBV2 and TRBJ2-5, with D possibly matching TRBD1 (6 bases). V lost 3 bases and J 4 bases, leaving 15 bases between the germline ends. This CDR3 has 15 amino acids. Germline V gene sequence: CDR1 SNHLY, CDR2 FYNNEI. CDR3 amino acids: CASSDEGVGGETQYF. The CDR3 bases are TGTGCCAGCAGTGATGAGGGGGTAGGGGGAGAGACCCAGTACTTC. The complete variable domain, with remaining parts taken from reference TRBV2 and TRBJ2-5, reads EPEVTQTPSHQVTQMGQEVILRCVPISNHLYFYWYRQILGQKVEFLVSFYNNEISEKSEIFDDQFSVERPDGSNFTLKIRSTKLEDSAMYFCASSDEGVGGETQYFGPGTRLLVL.

The rearrangement joins TRBV29-1 to TRBJ1-2; D is undetermined. Germline CDR1 and CDR2: SQVTM and ANQGSEA. The CDR3 extends over 12 amino acids. V was shortened by 1 base and J by 2 bases, with 5 bases between the two germline ends. This CDR3 reads CSVEGENYGYTF. For the CDR3, the DNA is TGCAGCGTTGAAGGGGAGAACTATGGCTACACCTTC.